The present TCR beta chain was sequenced within a study of PD-1 blockade in classical Hodgkin lymphoma (dated by TCRdb to 2018 to 2020). For the study in its entirety: Nivolumab dosing was 3 mg/kg intravenously every 2 weeks, continuing until either disease progression or unacceptable toxicity. The study used TCR beta sequencing and CyTOF to define a peripheral blood immune signature of response to PD-1 blockade in classical Hodgkin lymphoma.

The research as a whole found: Trial patients achieving complete response had baseline diversity similar to newly diagnosed patients, whereas partial responders and progressors had significantly lower diversity. Only a single clinical trial cohort was studied, and what caused the repertoire differences, possibly disease activity or prior therapy, remained undefined. Newly diagnosed patients were reported to have lower baseline TCR diversity than healthy donors, and relapsed/refractory patients were reported to have lower baseline TCR diversity still. A significant rise by C4D1 was seen in CD4+ but not CD8+ TCR diversity (p=0.0027 vs p=0.16), with the rise being most apparent in complete responders (p=0.02). Patients starting nivolumab less than 1 year after ASCT had lower diversity and were excluded from later analyses to avoid confounding by immune reconstitution.

What the time point label conveys for this sample: cycle 1 day 1 (C1D1), immediately before nivolumab initiation. Relapse after autologous stem cell transplantation had occurred in all trial patients, and cohorts A, B and C were distinguished by prior brentuximab vedotin exposure. The trial cohort included 55 to 65 patients with relapsed/refractory classical Hodgkin lymphoma, and each patient had a best overall response of complete response, partial response or progressive disease. In the multi-cohort phase II CheckMate 205 trial, trial patients received single-agent nivolumab. An independent review committee assessed best overall response using the 2007 International Working Group response criteria. Trial PBMCs were collected just before the start of nivolumab (C1D1) and during therapy at cycle 2 day 1 and cycle 4 day 1. After peripheral blood was drawn into 8 mL Vacutainer Cell Preparation Tubes, PBMCs were isolated by centrifugation and then cryopreserved.

This clone came up once. Its antigen is still unknown. Base quality data are lacking; no much larger clone is found one base away. The CDR3 holds 15 amino acids from the cysteine to the phenylalanine. Only the CDR3 part of the read is kept: 45 bases, read in frame from the first base. V is trimmed back by 4 bases and J by 0 bases, and the junction contains 4 bases that no gene match accounts for. CDR1 and CDR2 are read off the germline V gene (reference sequence) as LNHDA and SQIVND. The Qiagen DNeasy kit was used to extract genomic DNA from unsorted PBMCs and from the negatively selected CD4+ and CD8+ fractions. TCR beta CDR3 regions were amplified by immunoSEQ multiplex PCR using primers annealing to V and J segments. A synthetic immune receptor repertoire was used to minimize amplification bias, and remaining bias was computationally removed after sequencing. The original pipeline was this. Custom Python scripts were used to quantify repertoire diversity as the Shannon entropy index. The unsorted, CD4+ and CD8+ repertoires were each analyzed separately, with the exception of combined analyses, where CD4+ and CD8+ sequences were merged in silico. A clone was considered expanded if an increase in frequency of at least 2-fold after treatment relative to C1D1 was found, and a pseudocount of 0.5 was applied to clones undetected at baseline. Singleton clones were defined as clones with 0 or 1 copy at C1D1, and non-singleton clones were defined as clones with 2 or more copies. Clones expanded in unsorted samples were assigned a CD4+, CD8+ or unknown annotation through matching of protein sequences in sorted samples from the same patient. Wilcoxon tests were applied to paired samples to test diversity changes from C1D1 to C4D1. Held by TCRdb, this immuneACCESS table contains in-frame sequences only and omits some clones. Under half of the omission traces to an unresolved V gene where checked; the cause of the rest is unknown. The V and J calls and the clone size are those of that table, but D and trimming were determined from the DNA. Across this sample there are tens of thousands of clones, with around 87% seen only once. The top ten hold around 9% of the sample.

This TCR derives from a human donor with classical Hodgkin lymphoma. The sample was peripheral blood mononuclear cells (PBMCs), taken at baseline. The rearranged chain carries TRBV19 and TRBJ2-3, and 7 bases in between align with TRBD1. The CDR3 amino acid sequence is: CASSTTGISTDTQYF. The sequenced DNA is TGTGCCAGTAGTACGACAGGGATAAGCACAGATACGCAGTATTTT.